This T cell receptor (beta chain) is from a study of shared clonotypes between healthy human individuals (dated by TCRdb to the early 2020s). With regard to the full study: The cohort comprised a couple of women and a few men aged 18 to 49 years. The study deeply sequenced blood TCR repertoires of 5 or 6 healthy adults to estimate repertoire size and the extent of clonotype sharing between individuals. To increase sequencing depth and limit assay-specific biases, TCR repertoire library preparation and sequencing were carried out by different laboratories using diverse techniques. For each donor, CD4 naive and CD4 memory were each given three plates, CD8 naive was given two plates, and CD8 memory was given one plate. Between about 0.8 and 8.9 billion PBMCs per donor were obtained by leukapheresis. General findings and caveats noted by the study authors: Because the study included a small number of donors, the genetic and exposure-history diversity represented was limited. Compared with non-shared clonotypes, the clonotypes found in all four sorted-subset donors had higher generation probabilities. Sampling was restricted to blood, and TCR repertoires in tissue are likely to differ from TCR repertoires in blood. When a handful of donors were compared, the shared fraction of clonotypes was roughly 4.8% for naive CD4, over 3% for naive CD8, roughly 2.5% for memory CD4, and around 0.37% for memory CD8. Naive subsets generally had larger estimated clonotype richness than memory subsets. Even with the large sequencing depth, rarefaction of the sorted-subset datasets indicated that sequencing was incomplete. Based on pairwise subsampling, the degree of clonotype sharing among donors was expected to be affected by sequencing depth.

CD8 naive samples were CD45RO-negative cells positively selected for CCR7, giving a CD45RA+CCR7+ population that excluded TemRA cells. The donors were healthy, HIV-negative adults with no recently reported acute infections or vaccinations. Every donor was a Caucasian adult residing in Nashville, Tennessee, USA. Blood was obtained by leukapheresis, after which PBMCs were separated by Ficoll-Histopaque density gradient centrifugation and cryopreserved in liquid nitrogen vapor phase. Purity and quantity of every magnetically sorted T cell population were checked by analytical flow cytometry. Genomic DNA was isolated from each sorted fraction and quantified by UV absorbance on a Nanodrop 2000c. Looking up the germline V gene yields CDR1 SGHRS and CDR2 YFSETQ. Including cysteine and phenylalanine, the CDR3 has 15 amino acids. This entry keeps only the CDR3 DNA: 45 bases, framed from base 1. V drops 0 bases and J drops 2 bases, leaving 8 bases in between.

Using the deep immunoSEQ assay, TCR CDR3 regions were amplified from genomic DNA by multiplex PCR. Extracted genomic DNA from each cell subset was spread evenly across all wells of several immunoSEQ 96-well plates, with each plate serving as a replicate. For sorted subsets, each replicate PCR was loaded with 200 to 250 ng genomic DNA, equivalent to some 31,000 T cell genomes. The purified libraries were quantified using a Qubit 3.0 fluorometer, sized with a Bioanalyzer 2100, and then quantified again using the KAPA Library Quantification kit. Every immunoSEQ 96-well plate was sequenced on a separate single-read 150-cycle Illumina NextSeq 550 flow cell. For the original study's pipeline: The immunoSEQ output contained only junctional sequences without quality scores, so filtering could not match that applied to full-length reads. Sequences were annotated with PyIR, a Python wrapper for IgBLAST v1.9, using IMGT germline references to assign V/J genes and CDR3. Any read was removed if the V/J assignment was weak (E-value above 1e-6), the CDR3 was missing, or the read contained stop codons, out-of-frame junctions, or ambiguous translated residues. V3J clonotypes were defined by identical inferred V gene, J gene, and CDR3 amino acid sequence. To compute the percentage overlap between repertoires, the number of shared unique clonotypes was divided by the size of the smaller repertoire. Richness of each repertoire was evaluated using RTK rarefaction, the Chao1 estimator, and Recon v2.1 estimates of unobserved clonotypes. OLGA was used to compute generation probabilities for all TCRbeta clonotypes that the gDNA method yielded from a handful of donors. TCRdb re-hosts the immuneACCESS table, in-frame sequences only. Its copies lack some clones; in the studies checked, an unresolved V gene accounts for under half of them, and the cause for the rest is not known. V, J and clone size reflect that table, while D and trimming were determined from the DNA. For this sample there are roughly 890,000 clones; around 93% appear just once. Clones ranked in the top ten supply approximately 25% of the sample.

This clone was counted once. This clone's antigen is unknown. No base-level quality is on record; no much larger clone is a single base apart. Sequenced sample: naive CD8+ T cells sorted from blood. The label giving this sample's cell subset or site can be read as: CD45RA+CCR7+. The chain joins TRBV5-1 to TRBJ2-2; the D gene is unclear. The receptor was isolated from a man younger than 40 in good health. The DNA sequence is TGCGCCAGCAGCTTGGAGGTGGGAAACACCGGGGAGCTGTTTTTT. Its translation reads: CASSLEVGNTGELFF. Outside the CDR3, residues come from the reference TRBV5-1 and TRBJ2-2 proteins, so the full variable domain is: KAGVTQTPRYLIKTRGQQVTLSCSPISGHRSVSWYQQTPGQGLQFLFEYFSETQRNKGNFPGRFSGRQFSNSRSEMNVSTLELGDSALYLCASSLEVGNTGELFFGEGSRLTVL.